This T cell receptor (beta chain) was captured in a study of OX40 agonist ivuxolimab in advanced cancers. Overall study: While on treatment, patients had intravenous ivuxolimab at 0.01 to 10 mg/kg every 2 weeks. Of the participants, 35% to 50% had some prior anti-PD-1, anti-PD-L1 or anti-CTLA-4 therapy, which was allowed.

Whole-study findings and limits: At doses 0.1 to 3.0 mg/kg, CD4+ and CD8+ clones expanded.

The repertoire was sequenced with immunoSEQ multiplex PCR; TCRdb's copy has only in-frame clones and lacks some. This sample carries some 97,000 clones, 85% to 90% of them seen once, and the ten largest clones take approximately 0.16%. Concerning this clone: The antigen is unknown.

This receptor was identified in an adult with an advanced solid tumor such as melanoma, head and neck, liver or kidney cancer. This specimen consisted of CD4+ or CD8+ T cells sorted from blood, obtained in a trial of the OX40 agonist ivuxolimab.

The chain's CDR3 is CASSLVGLSGTGSTGYTF. In DNA form, the CDR3 reads TGTGCCAGCAGCTTGGTTGGCTTATCCGGGACAGGGTCAACTGGCTACACCTTC. The gene calls are TRBV5-5 and TRBJ1-2, with 9 bases identical to TRBD1. The CDR3 totals 18 residues. V lost 0 bases to trimming and J lost 7 bases; unmatched junction nucleotides: 16. Germline V gene lookup returns CDR1 SGHKS and CDR2 YYEKEE (reference sequence).